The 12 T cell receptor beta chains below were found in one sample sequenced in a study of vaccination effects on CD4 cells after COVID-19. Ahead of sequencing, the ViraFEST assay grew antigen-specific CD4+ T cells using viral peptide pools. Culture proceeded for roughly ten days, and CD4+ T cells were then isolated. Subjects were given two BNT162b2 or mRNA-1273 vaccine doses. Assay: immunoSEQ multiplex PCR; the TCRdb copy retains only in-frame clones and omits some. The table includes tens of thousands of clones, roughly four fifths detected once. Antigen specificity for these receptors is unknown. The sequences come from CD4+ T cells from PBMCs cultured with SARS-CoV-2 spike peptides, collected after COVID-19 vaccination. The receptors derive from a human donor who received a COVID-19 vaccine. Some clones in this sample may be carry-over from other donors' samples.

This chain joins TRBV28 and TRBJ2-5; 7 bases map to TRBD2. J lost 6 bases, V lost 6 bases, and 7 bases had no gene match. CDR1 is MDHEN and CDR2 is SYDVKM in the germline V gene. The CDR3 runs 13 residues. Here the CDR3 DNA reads TGTGCCAGCAGGCTCAGCGGGGTTCAGACCCAGTACTTC. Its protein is CASRLSGVQTQYF.

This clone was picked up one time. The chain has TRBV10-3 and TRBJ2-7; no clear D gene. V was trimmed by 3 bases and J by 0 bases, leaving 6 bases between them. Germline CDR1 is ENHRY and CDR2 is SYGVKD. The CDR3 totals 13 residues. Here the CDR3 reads CAISDSLSYEQYV. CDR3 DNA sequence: TGTGCCATCAGTGACAGTCTCTCCTACGAGCAGTACGTC.

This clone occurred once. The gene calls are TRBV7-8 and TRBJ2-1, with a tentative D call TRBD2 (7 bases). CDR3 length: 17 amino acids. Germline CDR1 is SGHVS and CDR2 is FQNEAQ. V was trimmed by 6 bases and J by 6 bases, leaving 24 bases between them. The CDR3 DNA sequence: TGTGCCAGCAGTTTCCATCTCCGGGGGGCGGCTGGCAATGAGCAGTTCTTC. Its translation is CASSFHLRGAAGNEQFF.

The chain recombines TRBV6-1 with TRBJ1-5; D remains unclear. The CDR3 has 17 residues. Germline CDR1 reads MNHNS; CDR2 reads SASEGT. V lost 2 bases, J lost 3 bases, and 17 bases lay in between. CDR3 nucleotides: TGTGCCAGCAGTGAATTGGCCAGTCTTATGATCAATCAGCCCCAGCATTTT. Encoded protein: CASSELASLMINQPQHF.

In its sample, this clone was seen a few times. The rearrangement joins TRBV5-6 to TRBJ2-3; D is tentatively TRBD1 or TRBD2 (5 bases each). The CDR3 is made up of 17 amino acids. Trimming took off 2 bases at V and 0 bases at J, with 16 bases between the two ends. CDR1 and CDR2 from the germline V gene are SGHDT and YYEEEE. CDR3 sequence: CASSFYGQGPSTDTQYF. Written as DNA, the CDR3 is TGTGCCAGCAGCTTCTATGGCCAGGGACCTAGCACAGATACGCAGTATTTT.

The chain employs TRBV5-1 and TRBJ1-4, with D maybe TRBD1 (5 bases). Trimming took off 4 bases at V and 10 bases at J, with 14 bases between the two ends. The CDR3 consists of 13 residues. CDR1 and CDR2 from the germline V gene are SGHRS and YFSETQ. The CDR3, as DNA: TGCGCCAGCAGCATGGAGGGGAGAGGAAAACTGTTTTTT. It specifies CASSMEGRGKLFF.

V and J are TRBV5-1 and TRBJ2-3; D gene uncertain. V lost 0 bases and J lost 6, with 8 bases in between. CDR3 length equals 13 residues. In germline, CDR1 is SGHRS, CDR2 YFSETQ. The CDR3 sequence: CASSLGLGDTQYF. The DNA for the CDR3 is TGCGCCAGCAGCTTGGGCCTCGGTGATACGCAGTATTTT.

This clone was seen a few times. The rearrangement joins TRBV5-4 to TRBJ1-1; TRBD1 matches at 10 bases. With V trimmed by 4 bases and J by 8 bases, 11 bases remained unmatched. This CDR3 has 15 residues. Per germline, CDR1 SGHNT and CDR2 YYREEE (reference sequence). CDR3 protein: CASSNPGTGVAEAFF. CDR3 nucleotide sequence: TGTGCCAGCAGCAATCCCGGGACAGGGGTTGCCGAAGCTTTCTTT.

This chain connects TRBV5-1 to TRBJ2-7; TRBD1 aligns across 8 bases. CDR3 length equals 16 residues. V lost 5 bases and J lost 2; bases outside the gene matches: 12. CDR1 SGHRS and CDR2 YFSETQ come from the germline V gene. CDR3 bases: TGCGCCAGCAGTCCTACCCCGGGACAGGAGACCTACGAGCAGTACGTC. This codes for CASSPTPGQETYEQYV.

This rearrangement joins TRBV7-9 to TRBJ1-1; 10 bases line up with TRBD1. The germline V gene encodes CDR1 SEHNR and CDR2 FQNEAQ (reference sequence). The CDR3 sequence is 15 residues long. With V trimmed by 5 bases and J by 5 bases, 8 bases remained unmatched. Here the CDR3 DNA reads TGTGCCAGCAGCATTGGACAGGGGGTTGAAACTGAAGCTTTCTTT. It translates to CASSIGQGVETEAFF.

CDR3 in DNA: TGTGCCAGCAGCCGGGCGGGGGTTGGAGAGCAGTACGTC. As protein: CASSRAGVGEQYV. The chain combines TRBV5-4 with TRBJ2-7; 7 bases fit TRBD2. After removal of 4 bases from V and 7 bases from J, the junction contained 8 bases not matched to a gene. Germline V CDR1 and CDR2: SGHNT, YYREEE (reference sequence). The CDR3 runs to 13 residues.

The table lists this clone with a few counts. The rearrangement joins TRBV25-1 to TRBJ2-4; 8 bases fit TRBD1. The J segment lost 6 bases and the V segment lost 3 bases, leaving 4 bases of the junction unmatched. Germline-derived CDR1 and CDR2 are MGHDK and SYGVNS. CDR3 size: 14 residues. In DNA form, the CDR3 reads TGTGCCAGCAGTGACCCAGGACAGGGAAACATTCAGTACTTC. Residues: CASSDPGQGNIQYF. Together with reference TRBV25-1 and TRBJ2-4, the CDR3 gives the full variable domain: EADIYQTPRYLVIGTGKKITLECSQTMGHDKMYWYQQDPGMELHLIHYSYGVNSTEKGDLSSESTVSRIRTEHFPLTLESARPSHTSQYLCASSDPGQGNIQYFGAGTRLSVL.